This TCR beta chain originates from a study of cytomegalovirus exposure and HLA in healthy donors (dated by TCRdb to 2017 to 2019). Study-level background: An earlier analysis of several hundred of the donors reported around 280 Gb of sequence data and around 100 million unique TCR beta sequences obtained from about 179 million T cells. An early release covering roughly 600 HLA-typed donors comprised approximately 290 gigabases of sequencing data and about 90 million unique TCR sequences. The genetic ancestry cluster associated with self-reported Caucasian donors included 70% to 85% of the 300 to 450 genotyped donors. The aim of the study was to test whether cataloging public T cell receptors could identify signatures of past pathogen exposure. The study profiled the T cell repertoires of approximately 700 subjects by immunosequencing and related them to cytomegalovirus serostatus. Besides the first cohort of approximately 710 subjects, a separate validation cohort made up of roughly 120 different subjects was used. The study combined high-throughput TCR immunosequencing, statistical association of individual TCRs with disease status, and machine learning to predict cytomegalovirus infection status. A later analysis re-analyzed previously published TCR beta repertoires from approximately 670 donors and added high-resolution HLA genotyping to study TCR occurrence patterns. Rather than drawing on any new phenotypic data, the later analysis identified candidate immune exposures from TCR beta sequences and the way those sequences occurred across donors. To decide whether each TCR beta V gene segment behaved as functional or pseudogenic, an earlier analysis of some 600 of the donors relied on high-throughput TCR beta sequencing. Alongside the repertoire data, information on donor age, sex, ethnicity and CMV serostatus was compiled. A later genetic analysis used genome-wide SNP genotypes for 398 of the 666 donors, treating that subset as a discovery cohort. All discovery cohort repertoires had been generated on a single sequencing platform. HLA typing covered class I and class II loci at four-digit resolution. The number of typed donors differed by locus: about 629-640 for A, B, C, DRB1 and DQB1; 500 to 550 for DQA1; about 600 for DPA1; and around 470 for DPB1. Roughly five DR-DQ haplotypes were treated as single units for association and clustering because of strong linkage in the cohort. Across some 400 genotyped donors of the cohort, an average of about 240,000 unique TCR beta nucleotide sequences per donor were sequenced, and approximately 19% of those sequences were non-productive.

The V end loses 2 bases and the J end loses 0 bases, and a stretch of 12 bases separates them. There are 16 amino acids in the CDR3, from cysteine to phenylalanine inclusive. CDR3 DNA only is kept here, 48 bases in frame from base 1. The germline V gene (reference sequence) specifies SEHNR as CDR1 and FQNEAQ as CDR2. What the work shows at the level of the full study, not this receptor alone: For the cohort, immune exposure information was limited to CMV serostatus. Cytomegalovirus status was reported to be diagnosed by the classifier with high specificity and sensitivity in both the original and validation cohorts. Compared with equally common non-associated chains, HLA-associated TCR beta chains in a later analysis were more clonally expanded and had lower generation probabilities. This cohort had only TCR beta chains sequenced, and the lack of alpha or paired-chain data limited which features could be detected. Linkage disequilibrium might explain the correlated functional status among segregating V segments, but an unknown experimental factor could not be excluded. Roughly uniform sequencing depth across donors was assumed in presence/absence analyses, although this assumption may not hold. Several of the top co-occurrence clusters appeared to be linked to parvovirus B19, influenza, CMV and Epstein-Barr virus, according to a later analysis. In vitro tests confirmed that three of the cytomegalovirus-associated TCR beta chains recognize cytomegalovirus antigens. While some public TCRs were present in many individuals, most TCR sequences turned up only very rarely across donors. The earlier analysis of approximately 590 of the donors excluded roughly 16 rarely observed V segments, including chromosome 9 orphons, because counts were too low. According to a later genetic analysis, donors in an Asian-associated ancestry cluster had fewer N-insertions in productive TCRs than the roughly 700-donor mean. A later genetic analysis associated a missense DCLRE1C variant with V-gene and J-gene trimming of TCR beta chains, and an independent cohort replicated the association. According to a later analysis, most CMV-associated TCR beta chains appeared to be HLA-restricted, and the HLA associations seemed to be driven largely by CMV exposure. In an earlier analysis of some 540 of the donors, most TCR beta V segments appeared in productive rearrangements about 87% or about 30% of the time, broadly matching IMGT annotations. A later analysis associated 15,000 to 20,000 TCR beta sequences with specific HLA alleles at a false discovery rate of 0.05. A cluster of highly shared sequence variants was judged likely to be a technical artifact of the sequencing pipeline. A further reported finding was that TCR beta sequences accurately predicted the HLA-A and HLA-B alleles for most subjects in the first cohort. Because the 87-base-pair reads could not distinguish some IMGT-functional V segments, including TRBV6-2 and TRBV6-3, those segments were excluded. According to a later analysis, TCR association rates differed among HLA loci, with DRB1 alleles showing the most associated TCRs and HLA-C alleles showing the fewest. The study listed 150 to 200 TCR beta chains as associated with cytomegalovirus. Because HLA typing was missing for some donors at each locus, association tests included only the typed subset. Assigning TCR associations to individual alleles was difficult when HLA alleles, especially DR and DQ, strongly co-occurred. It was suggested by the authors that the approach could potentially be generalized to other disease states and immunological phenotypes.

As to this clone: Its recognized antigen is unknown.

The cohort comprised around 690 healthy bone marrow donors. At the time of sampling, all cohort members were nominally healthy, though unrecorded immune exposures were likely present. The donor tested CMV seropositive, placing the donor among the 289 seropositive members of the cohort. A peripheral blood sample was collected from each donor, and TCR beta sequencing was performed on peripheral blood mononuclear cells. The Qiagen DNeasy Blood Extraction Kit was used to extract genomic DNA from the blood cell samples. The library was produced with the immunoSEQ multiplex PCR assay. The multiplex PCR relied on a mix of 60 forward primers for TCR Vbeta segments and 13 reverse primers for TCR Jbeta segments. The CDR3 region of rearranged TCR beta genes was amplified from genomic DNA by a multiplex PCR assay. Amplified TCR beta libraries were sequenced as 87-base-pair reads on the Illumina HiSeq System. As for the original processing: In a later analysis, approximately 74 million unique TCR beta chains were counted across the approximately 620 repertoires, and about 10 million of these chains were shared by at least two donors. Raw reads were error-corrected and collapsed into unique sequences by a nearest-neighbor algorithm in which closely related sequences were merged to remove PCR and sequencing errors. V, D and J gene segments were assigned by aligning CDR3 sequences to IMGT reference sequences. For a sequence to be retained, a match of at least six nucleotides to both a V gene segment and a J gene segment was required. Rearrangements were classified as productive when the CDR3 lacked stop codons and remained in frame with V and J, and all other rearrangements were classified as non-productive. CDR3 was defined by IMGT convention, running from the second conserved V-encoded cysteine to the conserved J-encoded phenylalanine. Sequences without an unambiguous match to a single V gene segment were excluded from the earlier analysis of 450 to 750 of the donors. In an earlier analysis of roughly 500 of the donors, V segments were called functional above 56.7% productive rearrangements and were called segregating when the between-donor standard deviation exceeded 5%. To diagnose cytomegalovirus status from the catalog of TCR beta chain sequences, a statistical classification framework was built. A later analysis assigned V and J genes by comparing TCR nucleotide sequences with IMGT/GENE-DB human TR gene sequences. The TCRdist pipeline was used in a later analysis to assign CDR3 sequences and most-parsimonious VDJ recombination scenarios. In a later analysis, every TCR beta chain was defined by the combination of its CDR3 amino acid sequence and its V-gene family, and reads without a unique V-gene family were dropped. As a way to deal with suspected cross-contamination and a sequencing artifact, a later analysis dropped approximately 570 nucleotide sequences that were highly shared and had low generation probability. A later analysis calculated a clonal expansion index for each public chain from normalized within-repertoire ranks of inferred template counts. In a later analysis, generation probabilities were computed with a VDJ recombination model fitted to out-of-frame rearrangements, and the resulting probabilities were checked against IGoR. In a later analysis, TCR-TCR, TCR-HLA and TCR-CMV co-occurrence was scored with hypergeometric tests, and a repertoire-size bias correction was applied to TCR pairs. To estimate false discovery rates, a later analysis permuted the HLA or CMV assignments 20 times. A later analysis grouped co-occurring TCRs with DBSCAN, adding TCRdist sequence similarity when clustering within HLA-allele-positive subsets. For co-occurrence clustering, repertoires with fewer than 30,000 or more than 120,000 public chains were excluded, along with roughly five repertoires with anomalous nucleotide sharing. What TCRdb holds here is the immuneACCESS table cut down to in-frame rearrangements. Part of the clones is not present; checked against another copy, under half of the missing clones reflect an unresolved V gene, and the others are unexplained. V, J and clone size are taken as reported in that table, and D and trimming were inferred from the DNA itself. This sample's records show roughly 90,000 clones. The ten largest clones represent less than 20% of the sample.

The sequence is built from TRBV7-9 and TRBJ2-3; TRBD1 is a possible D gene, resting on 5 matching bases. The sequence was obtained from a man aged 45-65 years in good health and CMV-seropositive. The specimen sequenced was PBMCs. CDR3 protein: CASSLRQGTSTDTQYF. The DNA is as follows: TGTGCCAGCAGCTTACGTCAGGGTACTAGCACAGATACGCAGTATTTT.